A selection of T cell receptor beta chains follows, all from one sample in a study of blood T cell repertoires in COVID-19. Here immunoSEQ multiplex PCR was the method, and the copy in TCRdb shows in-frame clones only, minus some. The sample carries tens of thousands of clones, 78% recorded once. The sequenced material came from peripheral blood. Every receptor here comes from a man aged 65 to 85 with COVID-19, enrolled during active disease. The conserved cysteine and the conserved F or W are not part of the CDR3 here.

J gene | V gene | CDR3 protein
TRBJ2-2 | TRBV19 | ASKNFANTGELF
TRBJ1-4 | TRBV7-9 | ASSHRGEKLF
TRBJ2-5 | TRBV6-5 | ASRLAGEATETQY
TRBJ2-3 | TRBV2 | ASSLSLGTRTDTQY
TRBJ1-1 | TRBV7-9 | ASSLSGGDTEAF
TRBJ1-1 | TRBV15 | ATSTYAQNTEAF
TRBJ2-7 | TRBV6-2/TRBV6-3 | ASSSLIGLAGEGEYEQY
TRBJ2-3 | TRBV2 | ASRRGGLADTQY
TRBJ2-4 | TRBV4-2 | ASSHLDRDKNIQY
TRBJ2-7 | TRBV18 | ASSQQGRSSYEQY
TRBJ1-2 | TRBV6-2/TRBV6-3 | ASSYFNDPSSGGYT
TRBJ1-5 | TRBV24-1 | ATSDNNRDIIQPQH
TRBJ1-2 | TRBV10-3 | AISESITTGRNYGYT
TRBJ1-2 | TRBV3-1/TRBV3-2 | ASSRSGTLIRYGYT
TRBJ1-4 | TRBV9 | ASSVVGTGGEKLF
TRBJ2-1 | TRBV20-1 | SGLAKNEQF
TRBJ1-2 | TRBV15 | ATSRETGQTYGYT
TRBJ2-3 | TRBV24-1 | ATSDLGQAEPDTQY
TRBJ1-1 | TRBV6-6 | ASRTTRTLKAEAF
TRBJ1-1 | TRBV6-5 | ASSYSGVMNTEAF
TRBJ2-2 | TRBV6-2/TRBV6-3 | ASSTGQFIGELF
TRBJ1-3 | TRBV7-2 | ASSFLGPGNTIY
TRBJ2-7 | TRBV6-4 | ASVLNEQY
TRBJ2-2 | TRBV4-3 | ASSQQGSNTGELF
TRBJ1-3 | TRBV4-3 | ASSQDPAGVVSGNTIY
TRBJ1-2 | TRBV2 | ASSPTGGNYGYT
TRBJ2-3 | TRBV30 | AWSVGGSWTDTQY
TRBJ1-1 | TRBV3-1/TRBV3-2 | ASSQSVAGRAEAF
TRBJ2-3 | TRBV5-1 | ASTRGRGDTQY
TRBJ1-6 | TRBV6-2/TRBV6-3 | ASSYLPGQGVTLH